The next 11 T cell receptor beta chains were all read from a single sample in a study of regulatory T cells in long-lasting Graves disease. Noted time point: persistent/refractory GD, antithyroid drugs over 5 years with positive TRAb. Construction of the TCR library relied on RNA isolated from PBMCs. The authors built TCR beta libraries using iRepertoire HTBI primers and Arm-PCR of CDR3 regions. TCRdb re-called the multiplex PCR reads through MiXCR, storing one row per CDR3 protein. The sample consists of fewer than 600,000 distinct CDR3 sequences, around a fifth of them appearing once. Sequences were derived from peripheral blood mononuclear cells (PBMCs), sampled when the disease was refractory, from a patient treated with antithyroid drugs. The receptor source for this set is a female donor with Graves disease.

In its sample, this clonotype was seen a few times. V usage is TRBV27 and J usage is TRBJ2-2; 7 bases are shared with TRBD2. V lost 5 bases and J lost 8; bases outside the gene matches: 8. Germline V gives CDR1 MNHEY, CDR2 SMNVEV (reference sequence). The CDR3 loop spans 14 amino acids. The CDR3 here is CASSNAGVVGELFF. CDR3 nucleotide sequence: TGTGCCAGCAGTAACGCGGGAGTGGTAGGGGAGCTGTTTTTT.

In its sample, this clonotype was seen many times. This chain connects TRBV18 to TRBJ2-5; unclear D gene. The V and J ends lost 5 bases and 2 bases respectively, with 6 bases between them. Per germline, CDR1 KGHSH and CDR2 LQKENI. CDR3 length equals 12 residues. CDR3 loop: CASSDAQETQYF. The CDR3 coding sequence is TGTGCCAGCTCAGACGCGCAAGAGACCCAGTACTTC.

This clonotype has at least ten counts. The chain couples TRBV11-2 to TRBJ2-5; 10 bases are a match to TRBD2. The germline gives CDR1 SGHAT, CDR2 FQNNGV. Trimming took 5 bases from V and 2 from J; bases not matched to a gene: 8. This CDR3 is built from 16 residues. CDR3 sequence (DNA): TGTGCCAGCAGCATACCGGGACTAGCGTCTCAAGAGACCCAGTACTTC. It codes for CASSIPGLASQETQYF.

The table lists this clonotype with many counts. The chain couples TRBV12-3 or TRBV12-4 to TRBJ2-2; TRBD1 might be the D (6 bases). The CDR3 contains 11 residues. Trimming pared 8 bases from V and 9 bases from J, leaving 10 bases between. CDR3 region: CASAQGWELFF. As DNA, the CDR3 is TGTGCCAGCGCCCAGGGGTGGGAGCTGTTTTTT.

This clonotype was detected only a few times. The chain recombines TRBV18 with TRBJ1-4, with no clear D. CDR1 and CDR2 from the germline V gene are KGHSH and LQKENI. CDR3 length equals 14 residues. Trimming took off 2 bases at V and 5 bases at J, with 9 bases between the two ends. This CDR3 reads CASSPGNVNEKLFF. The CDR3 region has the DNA TGTGCCAGCTCACCAGGCAACGTAAATGAAAAACTGTTTTTT.

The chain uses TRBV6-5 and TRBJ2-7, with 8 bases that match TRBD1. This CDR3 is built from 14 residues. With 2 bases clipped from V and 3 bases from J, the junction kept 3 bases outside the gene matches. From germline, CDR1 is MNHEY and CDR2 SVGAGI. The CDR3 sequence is CASSYGTGLYEQYF. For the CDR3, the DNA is TGTGCCAGCAGTTACGGGACAGGTCTCTACGAGCAGTACTTC.

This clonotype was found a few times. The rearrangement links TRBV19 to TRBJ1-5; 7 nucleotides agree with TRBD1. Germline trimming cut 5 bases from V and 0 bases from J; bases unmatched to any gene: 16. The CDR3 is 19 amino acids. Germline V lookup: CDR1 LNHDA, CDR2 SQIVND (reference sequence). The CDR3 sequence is CASSALGQAYLYSNQPQHF. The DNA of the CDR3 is TGTGCCAGTAGTGCCCTCGGACAGGCGTATCTTTATAGCAATCAGCCCCAGCATTTT.

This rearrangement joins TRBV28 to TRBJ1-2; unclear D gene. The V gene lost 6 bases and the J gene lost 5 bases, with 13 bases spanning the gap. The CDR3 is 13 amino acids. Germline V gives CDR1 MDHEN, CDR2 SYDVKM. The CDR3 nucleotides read TGTGCCAGCAGGGCCTCAACAAGATATGGCTACACCTTC. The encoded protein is CASRASTRYGYTF.

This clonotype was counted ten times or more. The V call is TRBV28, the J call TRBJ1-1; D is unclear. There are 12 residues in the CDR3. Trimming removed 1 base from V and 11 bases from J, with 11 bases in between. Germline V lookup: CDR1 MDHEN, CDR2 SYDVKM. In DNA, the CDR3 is TGTGCCAGCAGTTTATTGGCGGGAATGGCTTTCTTT. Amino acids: CASSLLAGMAFF.

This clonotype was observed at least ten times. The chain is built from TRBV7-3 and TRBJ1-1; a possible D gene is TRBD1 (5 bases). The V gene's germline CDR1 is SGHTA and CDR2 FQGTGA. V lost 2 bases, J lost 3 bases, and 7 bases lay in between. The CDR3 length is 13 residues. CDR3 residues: CASSLGQHTEAFF. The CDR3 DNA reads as TGTGCCAGCAGCTTAGGACAACACACTGAAGCTTTCTTT.

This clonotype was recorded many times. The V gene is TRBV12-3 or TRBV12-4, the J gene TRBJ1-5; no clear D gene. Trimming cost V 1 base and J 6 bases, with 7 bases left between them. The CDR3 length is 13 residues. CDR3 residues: CASSLESSQPQHF. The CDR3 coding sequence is TGTGCCAGCAGTTTAGAGTCGTCTCAGCCCCAGCATTTT.